This TCR beta chain is from a study of blood T cell repertoires in COVID-19. This CDR3 is 10 amino acids long. CDR1 and CDR2 from the germline V gene are DFQATT and SNEGSKA (reference sequence). V lost 6 bases to trimming and J lost 5 bases, with 7 bases between them. This table comes from immunoSEQ multiplex PCR, and its TCRdb copy is limited to in-frame clones, with some not included. This table holds some 180,000 clones, roughly 84% found once. The TCR was taken from a woman in her 30s who had been exposed to COVID-19. This rearrangement joins TRBV20-1 to TRBJ2-5; TRBD2 is a possible D gene (6 bases). Sequencing input: PBMCs or T cells enriched from blood (not recorded which). The CDR3 reads CSAREETQYF. For the CDR3, the DNA is TGCAGTGCCCGGGAGGAGACCCAGTACTTC.